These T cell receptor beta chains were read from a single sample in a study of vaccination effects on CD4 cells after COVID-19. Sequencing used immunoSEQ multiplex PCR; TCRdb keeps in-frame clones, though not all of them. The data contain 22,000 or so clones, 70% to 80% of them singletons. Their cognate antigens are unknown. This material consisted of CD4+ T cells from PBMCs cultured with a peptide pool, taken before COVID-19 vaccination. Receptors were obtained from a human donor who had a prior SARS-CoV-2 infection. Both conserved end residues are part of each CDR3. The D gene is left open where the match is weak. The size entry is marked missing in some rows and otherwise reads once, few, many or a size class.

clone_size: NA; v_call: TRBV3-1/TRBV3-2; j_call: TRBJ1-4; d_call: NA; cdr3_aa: CASSQDRGGDNEKLFF; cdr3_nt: TGTGCCAGCAGCCAAGATCGGGGCGGTGATAATGAAAAACTGTTTTTT
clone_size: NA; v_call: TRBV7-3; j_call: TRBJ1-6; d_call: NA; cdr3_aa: CASSFSGINSPLHF; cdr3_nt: TGTGCCAGCAGCTTCTCGGGGATTAATTCACCCCTCCACTTT
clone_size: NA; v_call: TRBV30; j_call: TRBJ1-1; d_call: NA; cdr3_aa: CACLGGAGKNTEAFF; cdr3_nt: TGTGCCTGCCTAGGGGGGGCCGGAAAGAACACTGAAGCTTTCTTT
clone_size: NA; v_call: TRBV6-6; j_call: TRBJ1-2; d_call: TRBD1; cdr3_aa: CASSSQGAYGYTF; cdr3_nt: TGTGCCAGCAGTTCGCAGGGGGCGTATGGCTACACCTTC
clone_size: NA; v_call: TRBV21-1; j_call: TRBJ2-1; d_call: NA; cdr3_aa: CASSKSRLAGGPFVEQFF; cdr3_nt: TGTGCCAGCAGCAAAAGCCGACTAGCGGGGGGGCCATTTGTTGAGCAGTTCTTC
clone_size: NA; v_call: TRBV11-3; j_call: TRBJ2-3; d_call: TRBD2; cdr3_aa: CASSITSGMADTQYF; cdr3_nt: TGTGCCAGCAGCATTACTAGCGGGATGGCAGATACGCAGTATTTT
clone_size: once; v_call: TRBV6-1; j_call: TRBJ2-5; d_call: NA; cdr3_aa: CASSDREETQYF; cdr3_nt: TGTGCCAGCAGTGACAGGGAAGAGACCCAGTACTTC
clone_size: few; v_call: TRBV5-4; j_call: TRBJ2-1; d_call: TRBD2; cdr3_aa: CASSLASLRLAPRSYNEQFF; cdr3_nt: TGTGCCAGCAGCTTGGCCTCTTTGAGACTAGCGCCGCGCTCCTACAATGAGCAGTTCTTC
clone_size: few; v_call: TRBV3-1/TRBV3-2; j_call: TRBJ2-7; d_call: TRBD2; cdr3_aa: CASSRLAVPYEQYF; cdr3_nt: TGTGCCAGCAGCAGACTAGCGGTTCCCTACGAGCAGTACTTC
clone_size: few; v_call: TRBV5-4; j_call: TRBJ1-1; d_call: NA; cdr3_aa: CASSLVSGGAGTEAFF; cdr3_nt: TGTGCCAGCAGCTTGGTTTCGGGAGGGGCGGGCACTGAAGCTTTCTTT
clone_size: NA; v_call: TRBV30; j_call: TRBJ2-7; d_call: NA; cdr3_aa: CAWSPPLGGYEQYF; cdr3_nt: TGTGCCTGGAGTCCGCCCCTAGGTGGATACGAGCAGTACTTC
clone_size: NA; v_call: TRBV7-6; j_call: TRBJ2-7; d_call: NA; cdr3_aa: CASSLGWGPYEQYF; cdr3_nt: TGTGCCAGCAGCTTAGGATGGGGCCCATACGAGCAGTACTTC
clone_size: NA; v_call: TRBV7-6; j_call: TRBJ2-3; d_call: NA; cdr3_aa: CASSRVGDPTDTQYF; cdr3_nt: TGTGCCAGCAGTCGTGTAGGAGATCCGACAGATACGCAGTATTTT
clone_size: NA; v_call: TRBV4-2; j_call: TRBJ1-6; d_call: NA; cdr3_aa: CASSQGYNSPLHF; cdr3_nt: TGTGCCAGCAGCCAAGGGTACAATTCACCCCTCCACTTT
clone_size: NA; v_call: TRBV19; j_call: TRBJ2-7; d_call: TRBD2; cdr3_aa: CASSIAGGPYEQYF; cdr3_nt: TGTGCCAGTAGTATAGCGGGAGGGCCCTACGAGCAGTACTTC
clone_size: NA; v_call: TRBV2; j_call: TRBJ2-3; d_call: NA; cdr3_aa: CASSEVPDPLSTDTQYF; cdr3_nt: TGTGCCAGCAGTGAAGTCCCGGACCCCCTCAGCACAGATACGCAGTATTTT
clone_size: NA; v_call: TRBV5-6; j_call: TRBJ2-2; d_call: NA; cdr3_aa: CASSLQATGELFF; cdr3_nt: TGTGCCAGCAGCTTACAGGCGACCGGGGAGCTGTTTTTT
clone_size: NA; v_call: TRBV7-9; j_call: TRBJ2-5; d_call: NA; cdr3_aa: CASSLDEGVDNF; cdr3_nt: TGTGCCAGCAGCTTAGATGAGGGGGTCGATAACTTC
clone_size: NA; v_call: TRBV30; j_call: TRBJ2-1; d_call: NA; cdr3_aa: CAWSSLAPKQFF; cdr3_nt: TGTGCCTGGAGTTCACTAGCACCCAAGCAGTTCTTC
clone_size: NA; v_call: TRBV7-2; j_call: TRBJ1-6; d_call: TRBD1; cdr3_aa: CASSIRQGPYNSPLHF; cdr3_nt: TGTGCCAGCAGCATCAGACAGGGGCCATATAATTCACCCCTCCACTTT
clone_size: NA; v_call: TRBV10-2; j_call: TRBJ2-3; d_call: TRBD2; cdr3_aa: CATTSGHTQYF; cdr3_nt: TGCGCCACGACTAGCGGACATACGCAGTATTTT
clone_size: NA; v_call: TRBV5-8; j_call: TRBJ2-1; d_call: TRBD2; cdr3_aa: CASSQISAGDNEQFF; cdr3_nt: TGTGCCAGCAGTCAGATTTCAGCGGGGGATAATGAGCAGTTCTTC
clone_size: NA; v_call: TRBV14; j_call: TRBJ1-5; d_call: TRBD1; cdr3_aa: CASSPGTGDQPQHF; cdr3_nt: TGTGCCAGCAGCCCCGGGACAGGGGATCAGCCCCAGCATTTT
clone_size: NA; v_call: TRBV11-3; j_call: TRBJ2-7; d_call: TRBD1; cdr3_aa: CASSSMGQGVYEQYF; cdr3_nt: TGTGCCAGCAGCTCAATGGGACAGGGGGTGTACGAGCAGTACTTC
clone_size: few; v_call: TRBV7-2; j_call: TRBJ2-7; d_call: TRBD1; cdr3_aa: CASSPRQGREQYF; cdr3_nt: TGTGCCAGCAGCCCCAGACAGGGGCGCGAGCAGTACTTC
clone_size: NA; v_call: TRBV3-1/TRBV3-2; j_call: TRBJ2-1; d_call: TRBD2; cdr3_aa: CASSQDERGAPLNEQFF; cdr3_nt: TGTGCCAGCAGCCAAGATGAGCGGGGGGCCCCGCTCAATGAGCAGTTCTTC
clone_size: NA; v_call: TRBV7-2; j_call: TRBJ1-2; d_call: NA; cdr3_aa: CASSYGQQDYGYTF; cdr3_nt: TGTGCCAGCAGCTACGGACAGCAAGACTATGGCTACACCTTC
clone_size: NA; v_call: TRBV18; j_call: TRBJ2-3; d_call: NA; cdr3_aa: CASSPWTGSTDTQYF; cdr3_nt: TGTGCCAGCTCACCGTGGACGGGGAGCACAGATACGCAGTATTTT
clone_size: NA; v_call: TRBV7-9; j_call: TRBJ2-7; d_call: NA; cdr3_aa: CASSLVGYRDSLYEQYF; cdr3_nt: TGTGCCAGCAGCTTAGTAGGGTACCGGGACTCCCTCTACGAGCAGTACTTC
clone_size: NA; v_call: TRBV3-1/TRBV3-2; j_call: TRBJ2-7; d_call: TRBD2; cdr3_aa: CASSQDSLSVAGGTEQYF; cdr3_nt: TGTGCCAGCAGCCAAGATTCCCTTTCGGTAGCGGGGGGCACCGAGCAGTACTTC
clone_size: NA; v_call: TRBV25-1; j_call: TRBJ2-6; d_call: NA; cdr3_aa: CASGYSGANVLTF; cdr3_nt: TGTGCCAGCGGGTACTCTGGGGCCAACGTCCTGACTTTC
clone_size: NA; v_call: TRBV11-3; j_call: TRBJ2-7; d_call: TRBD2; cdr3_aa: CASSLALAATYEQYF; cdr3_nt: TGTGCCAGCAGCTTAGCCCTAGCGGCCACCTACGAGCAGTACTTC
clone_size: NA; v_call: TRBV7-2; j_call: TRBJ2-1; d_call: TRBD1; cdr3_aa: CASSLAIRDRAVNEQFF; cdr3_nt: TGTGCCAGCAGCTTAGCAATCCGGGACAGGGCGGTCAATGAGCAGTTCTTC
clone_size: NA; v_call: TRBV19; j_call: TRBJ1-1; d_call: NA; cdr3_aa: CASSPPRWLNTEAFF; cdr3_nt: TGTGCCAGTAGTCCGCCCCGGTGGTTGAACACTGAAGCTTTCTTT
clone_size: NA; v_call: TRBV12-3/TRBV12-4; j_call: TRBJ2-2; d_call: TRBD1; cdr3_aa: CASRTGGPGELFF; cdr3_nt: TGTGCCAGCAGGACAGGGGGCCCCGGGGAGCTGTTTTTT
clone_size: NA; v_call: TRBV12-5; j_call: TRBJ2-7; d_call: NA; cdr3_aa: CASGLVLVGEQYF; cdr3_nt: TGTGCTAGTGGTTTGGTACTTGTGGGCGAGCAGTACTTC
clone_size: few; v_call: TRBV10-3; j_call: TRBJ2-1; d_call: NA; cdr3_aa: CAISNRDGTWGEQFF; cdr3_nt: TGTGCCATCAGTAACCGGGACGGGACCTGGGGTGAGCAGTTCTTC
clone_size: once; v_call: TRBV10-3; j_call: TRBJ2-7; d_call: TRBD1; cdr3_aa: CAIRDRGIDEQYF; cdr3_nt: TGTGCCATCCGGGACAGGGGGATAGACGAGCAGTACTTC
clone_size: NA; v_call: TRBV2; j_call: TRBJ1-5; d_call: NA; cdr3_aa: CASSREGGNQPQHF; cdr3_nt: TGTGCCAGCAGTAGGGAAGGGGGCAATCAGCCCCAGCATTTT
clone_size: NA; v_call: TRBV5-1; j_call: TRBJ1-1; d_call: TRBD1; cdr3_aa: CASSLEGAMNTEAFF; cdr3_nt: TGCGCCAGCAGCTTGGAGGGGGCGATGAACACTGAAGCTTTCTTT
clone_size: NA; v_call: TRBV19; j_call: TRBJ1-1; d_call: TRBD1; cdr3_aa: CASSILPGQGSGTEAFF; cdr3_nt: TGTGCCAGTAGTATCCTACCGGGACAGGGTAGTGGCACTGAAGCTTTCTTT
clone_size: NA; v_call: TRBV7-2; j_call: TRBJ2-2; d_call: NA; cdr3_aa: CASSLESPWTGELFF; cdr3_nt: TGTGCCAGCAGCTTAGAATCCCCTTGGACCGGGGAGCTGTTTTTT
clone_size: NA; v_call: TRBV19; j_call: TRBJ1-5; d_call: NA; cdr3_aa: CASRRTGVFQPQHF; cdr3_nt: TGTGCCAGTAGGAGGACTGGGGTCTTTCAGCCCCAGCATTTT
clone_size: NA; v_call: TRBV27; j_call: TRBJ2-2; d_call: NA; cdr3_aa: CASSQPEGGYTGELFF; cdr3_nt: TGTGCCAGCAGCCAACCGGAGGGGGGGTACACCGGGGAGCTGTTTTTT
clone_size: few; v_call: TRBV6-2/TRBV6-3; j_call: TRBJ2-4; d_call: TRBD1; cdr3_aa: CASSRPGQGTDKNIQYF; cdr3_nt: TGTGCCAGCAGTCGTCCGGGACAGGGTACCGACAAAAACATTCAGTACTTC